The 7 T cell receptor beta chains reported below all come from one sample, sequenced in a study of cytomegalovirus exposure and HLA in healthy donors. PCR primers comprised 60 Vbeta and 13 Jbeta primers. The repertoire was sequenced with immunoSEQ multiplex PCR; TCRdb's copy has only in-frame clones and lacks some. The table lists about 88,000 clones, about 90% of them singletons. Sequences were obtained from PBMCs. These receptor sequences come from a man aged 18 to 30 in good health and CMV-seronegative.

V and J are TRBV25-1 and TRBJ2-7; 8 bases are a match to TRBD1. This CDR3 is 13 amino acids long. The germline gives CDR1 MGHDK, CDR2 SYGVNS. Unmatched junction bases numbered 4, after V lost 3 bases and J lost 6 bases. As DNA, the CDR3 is TGTGCCAGCAGTGACGGACAGGGACTCGAGCAGTACTTC. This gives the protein CASSDGQGLEQYF.

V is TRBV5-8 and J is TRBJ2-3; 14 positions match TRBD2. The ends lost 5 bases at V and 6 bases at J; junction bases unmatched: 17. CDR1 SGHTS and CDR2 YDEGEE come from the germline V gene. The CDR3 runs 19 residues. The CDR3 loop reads CASRRRGLAGAGRRDTQYF. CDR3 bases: TGTGCCAGCAGGAGGCGGGGACTAGCGGGAGCGGGTAGGCGCGATACGCAGTATTTT.

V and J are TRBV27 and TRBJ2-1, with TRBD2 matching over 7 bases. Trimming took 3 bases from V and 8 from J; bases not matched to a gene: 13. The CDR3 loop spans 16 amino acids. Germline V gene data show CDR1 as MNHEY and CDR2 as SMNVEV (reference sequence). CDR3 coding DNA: TGTGCCAGCAGTTTCTTTCGTGCGGGAGTGCCTGATGAGCAGTTCTTC. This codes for CASSFFRAGVPDEQFF.

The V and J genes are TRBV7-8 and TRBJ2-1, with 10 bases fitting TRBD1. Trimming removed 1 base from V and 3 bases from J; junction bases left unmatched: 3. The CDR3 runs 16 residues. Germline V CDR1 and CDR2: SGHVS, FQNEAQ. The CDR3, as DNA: TGTGCCAGCAGCTTAGGGTGGACAGGGGGCTACAATGAGCAGTTCTTC. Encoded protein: CASSLGWTGGYNEQFF.

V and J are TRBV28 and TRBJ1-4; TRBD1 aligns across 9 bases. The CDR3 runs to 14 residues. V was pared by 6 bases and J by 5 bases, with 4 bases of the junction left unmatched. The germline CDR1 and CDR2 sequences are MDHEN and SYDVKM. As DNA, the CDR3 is TGTGCCAGCAGCGGGACAGGGCGGAATGAAAAACTGTTTTTT. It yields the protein CASSGTGRNEKLFF. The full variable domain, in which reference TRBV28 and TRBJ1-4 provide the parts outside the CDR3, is DVKVTQSSRYLVKRTGEKVFLECVQDMDHENMFWYRQDPGLGLRLIYFSYDVKMKEKGDIPEGYSVSREKKERFSLILESASTNQTSMYLCASSGTGRNEKLFFGSGTQLSVL.

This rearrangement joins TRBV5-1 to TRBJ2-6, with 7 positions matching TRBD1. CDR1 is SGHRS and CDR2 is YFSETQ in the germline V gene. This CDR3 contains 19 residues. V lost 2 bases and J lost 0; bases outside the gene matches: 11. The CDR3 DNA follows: TGCGCCAGCAGCTTCCTTTCGACAGGGCAAAGCTCTGGGGCCAACGTCCTGACTTTC. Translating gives CASSFLSTGQSSGANVLTF.

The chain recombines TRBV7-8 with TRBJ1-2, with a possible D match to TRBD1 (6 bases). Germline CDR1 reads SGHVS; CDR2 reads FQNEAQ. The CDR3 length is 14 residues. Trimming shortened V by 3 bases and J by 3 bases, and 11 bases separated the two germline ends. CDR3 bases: TGTGCCAGCAGCTTTTTCAGGGGAGACTATGGCTACACCTTC. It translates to CASSFFRGDYGYTF.